This T cell receptor beta chain was obtained from a study of T cells in Graves' hyperthyroidism and ophthalmopathy. TCR beta CDR3 regions were amplified from RNA transcripts. HTBI primers were the set used in a first-round RT-PCR of the TCR CDR3. TCRdb recomputed calls from the multiplex PCR reads with MiXCR, one row per CDR3 protein. The sample lists 600,000 to 750,000 distinct CDR3 sequences, 17% occurring once. This clonotype was picked up many times. The CDR3 has 17 residues. V was pared by 5 bases and J by 3 bases, with 17 bases between. The rearrangement links TRBV12-3 or TRBV12-4 to TRBJ1-6; perhaps TRBD1 as D (6 bases). This TCR was sampled from a man aged 50 or older with Graves' hyperthyroidism. The sample was blood. Here the CDR3 DNA reads TGTGCCAGCAGTCATTGGCGGGGGACAAACTATAATTCACCCCTCCACTTT. This sequence encodes CASSHWRGTNYNSPLHF.